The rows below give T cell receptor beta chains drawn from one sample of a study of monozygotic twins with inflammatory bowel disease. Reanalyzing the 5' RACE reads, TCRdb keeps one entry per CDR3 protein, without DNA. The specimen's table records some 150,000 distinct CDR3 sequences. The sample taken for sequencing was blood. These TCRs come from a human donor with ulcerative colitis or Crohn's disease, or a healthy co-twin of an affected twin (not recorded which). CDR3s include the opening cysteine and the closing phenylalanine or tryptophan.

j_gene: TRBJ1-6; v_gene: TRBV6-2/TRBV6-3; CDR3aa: CASSWTHEGNSPLHF
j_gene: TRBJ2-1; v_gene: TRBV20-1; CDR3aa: CSAPFRSEQFF
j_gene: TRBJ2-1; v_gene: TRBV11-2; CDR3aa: CASSPRTFYNEQFF
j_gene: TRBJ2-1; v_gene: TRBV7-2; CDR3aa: CASSLDRGGEQFF
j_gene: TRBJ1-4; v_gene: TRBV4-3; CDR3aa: CASSQDISRGEKLFF
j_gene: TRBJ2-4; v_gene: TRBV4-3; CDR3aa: CASSQDLHYEIDRVNIQYF
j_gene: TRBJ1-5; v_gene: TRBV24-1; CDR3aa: CATSEGGNQPQHF
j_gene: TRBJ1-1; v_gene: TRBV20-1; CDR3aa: CSARRDRGTEAFF
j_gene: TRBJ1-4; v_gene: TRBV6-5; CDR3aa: CASSYPSEGWEEKLFF
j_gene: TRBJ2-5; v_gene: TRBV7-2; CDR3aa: CASLRGNQETQYF
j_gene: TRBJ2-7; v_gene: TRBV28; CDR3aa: CASSQPNPYEQYF
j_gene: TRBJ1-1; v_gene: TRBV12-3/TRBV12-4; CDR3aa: CASSFRRNTEAFF
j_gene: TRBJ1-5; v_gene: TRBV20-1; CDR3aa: CSTLPHYRVNQPQHF
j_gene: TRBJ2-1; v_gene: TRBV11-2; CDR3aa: CASSLPGSYNEQFF
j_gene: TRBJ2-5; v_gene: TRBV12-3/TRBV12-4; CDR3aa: CASSLTEETQYF
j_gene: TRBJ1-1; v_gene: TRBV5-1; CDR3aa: CASSLDGGEHTEAFF